Following are 23 T cell receptor beta chains from one sample sequenced in a study of response to subunit inactivated influenza vaccine. MiXCR, run by TCRdb on the RT-PCR reads, gives a single entry per CDR3 protein. The sample carries 450,000 to 600,000 distinct CDR3 sequences, about 7.2% recorded once. This specimen consisted of PBMCs from blood, obtained around 25 months after vaccination. The receptors here all came from a man between 50 and 69 years old who received an inactivated influenza vaccine.

This clonotype was recorded at least ten times. The V gene is TRBV4-1, the J gene TRBJ1-4; 7 bases align to TRBD1. This CDR3 has 15 residues. Germline loops: CDR1 MGHRA, CDR2 YSYEKL. The ends lost 0 bases at V and 3 bases at J; junction bases unmatched: 1. The CDR3 DNA reads TGCGCCAGCAGCCAAGACGGGACAGCTAATGAAAAACTGTTTTTT. Translation: CASSQDGTANEKLFF.

The chain links TRBV4-2 to TRBJ2-7, with 10 bases fitting TRBD2. This CDR3 spans 15 amino acids. CDR1 and CDR2 from the germline V gene are LGHNA and YNFKEQ. Germline trimming cut 0 bases from V and 10 bases from J; bases unmatched to any gene: 9. The CDR3 is CASSQEASGRAEQYF. CDR3 bases: TGTGCCAGCAGCCAAGAGGCCAGCGGGAGGGCGGAACAGTACTTC.

This clonotype was recorded at least ten times. V gene TRBV20-1 combines with J gene TRBJ1-2, with D hard to call. Germline V gene lookup returns CDR1 DFQATT and CDR2 SNEGSKA (reference sequence). The CDR3 loop spans 11 amino acids. Trimming pared 1 base from V and 5 bases from J, leaving 5 bases between. The DNA for the CDR3 is TGCAGTGCTAGAGCTACGTATGGCTACACCTTC. Translated, it gives CSARATYGYTF.

Concerning this clonotype: It is likely a read error, because the conserved phenylalanine at the end of the CDR3 is missing. The rearrangement uses TRBV5-1 and TRBJ1-2, with D possibly being TRBD1 (5 bases). The CDR3 spans 13 residues. The germline V and J ends were trimmed by 2 bases and 4 bases, with 9 bases remaining between them. CDR1 is SGHRS and CDR2 is YFSETQ in the germline V gene. CDR3 residues: CASSFGDGYGYTI. CDR3 DNA: TGCGCCAGCAGCTTCGGGGACGGCTATGGCTACACCATC.

This clonotype showed up just a few times. The gene calls are TRBV7-2 and TRBJ2-1; D is ambiguous. Germline loops: CDR1 SGHTA, CDR2 FQGNSA. V lost 2 bases, J lost 5 bases, and 10 bases lay in between. CDR3 length equals 14 residues. Here the CDR3 DNA reads TGTGCCAGCAGCTTACAGGCCAGTGACAATGAGCAGTTCTTC. It codes for CASSLQASDNEQFF.

This clonotype was seen repeatedly, ten times or more. The chain links TRBV12-3 or TRBV12-4 to TRBJ1-2; D gene unclear. The CDR3 extends over 11 amino acids. V was cut by 5 bases and J by 8 bases, with 9 bases left in between. The CDR3 sequence is CASSGPGGYTF. The CDR3 DNA reads TGTGCCAGCAGTGGGCCTGGGGGCTACACCTTC.

This clonotype was observed many times. V and J are TRBV6-1 and TRBJ2-5; 9 nucleotides agree with TRBD2. V lost 5 bases and J lost 4; bases outside the gene matches: 2. Looked up from germline, CDR1 is MNHNS and CDR2 is SASEGT. CDR3 length: 13 amino acids. The DNA of the CDR3 is TGTGCCAGCAGTAGCGGGAGGAGAGAGACCCAGTACTTC. Translated: CASSSGRRETQYF.

This clonotype was seen at least ten times. The chain uses TRBV6-1 and TRBJ2-3, with D tentatively TRBD1 (6 bases). The germline V gene has CDR1 MNHNS and CDR2 SASEGT. With 8 bases removed from V and 4 bases from J, the gap between germline ends came to 22 bases. The CDR3 covers 16 residues. The CDR3 protein is CASGGVRGSISDTQYF. CDR3 bases: TGTGCCAGCGGTGGCGTCAGGGGTAGCATTTCAGATACGCAGTATTTT.

This clonotype was seen repeatedly, ten times or more. The CDR3 is CASSSTGWTEAFF. The CDR3 DNA reads as TGTGCCAGCAGCTCGACAGGGTGGACTGAAGCTTTCTTT. This chain links TRBV7-3 with TRBJ1-1; 7 bases line up with TRBD1. The CDR3 loop spans 13 amino acids. Per germline, CDR1 SGHTA and CDR2 FQGTGA. Unmatched junction bases numbered 4, after V lost 4 bases and J lost 5 bases.

The rearrangement uses TRBV5-6 and TRBJ1-1; 9 positions match TRBD1. Germline trimming cut 4 bases from V and 6 bases from J; bases unmatched to any gene: 4. Germline CDR1 SGHDT, CDR2 YYEEEE. This CDR3 contains 13 residues. The CDR3 is CASSLQGAAEAFF. CDR3 DNA sequence: TGTGCCAGCAGCCTACAGGGGGCGGCTGAAGCTTTCTTT. Using reference TRBV5-6 and TRBJ1-1 for the parts outside the CDR3, the full variable domain is DAGVTQSPTHLIKTRGQQVTLRCSPKSGHDTVSWYQQALGQGPQFIFQYYEEEERQRGNFPDRFSGHQFPNYSSELNVNALLLGDSALYLCASSLQGAAEAFFGQGTRLTVV.

The DNA for the CDR3 is TGCAGCGTTGAGGATACGGTTGGAATAGCCAAAAACATTCAGTACTTC. Amino acids: CSVEDTVGIAKNIQYF. This chain uses TRBV29-1 with TRBJ2-4, with D unclear. Germline lookup yields CDR1 SQVTM and CDR2 ANQGSEA. There are 16 residues in the CDR3. Trimming removed 3 bases from V and 0 bases from J, with 15 bases in between.

The chain employs TRBV20-1 and TRBJ2-2; TRBD1 is a possible D gene (6 bases). The CDR3 totals 14 residues. Looked up from germline, CDR1 is DFQATT and CDR2 is SNEGSKA (reference sequence). V was shortened by 3 bases and J by 8 bases, with 16 bases between the two germline ends. The CDR3 sequence is CSASRRGGTGELFF. As DNA, the CDR3 is TGCAGTGCTAGTCGAAGAGGGGGAACAGGGGAGCTGTTTTTT.

The sample holds a few counts of this clonotype. J is TRBJ2-3 and V is TRBV5-5, with 7 bases that match TRBD2. The CDR3 sequence is 16 residues long. V was clipped by 0 bases and J by 5 bases; unmatched bases: 9. Germline CDR1 SGHKS, CDR2 YYEKEE (reference sequence). DNA of the CDR3: TGTGCCAGCAGCTTGGCCGCGCGGGAGAATATAGATACGCAGTATTTT. Translation: CASSLAARENIDTQYF.

This clonotype was counted a few times. V is TRBV2 and J is TRBJ1-1; D is possibly TRBD1 (6 bases). The ends were cut back, 6 bases at V and 1 base at J, with 15 bases in the middle. The CDR3 length is 15 residues. Looked up from germline, CDR1 is SNHLY and CDR2 is FYNNEI. The CDR3 DNA reads as TGTGCCAGCAGGCGGGGTAGGGGGTCGAACACTGAAGCTTTCTTT. Translating it yields CASRRGRGSNTEAFF. The entire variable domain, with the rest obtained from reference TRBV2 and TRBJ1-1, is as follows: EPEVTQTPSHQVTQMGQEVILRCVPISNHLYFYWYRQILGQKVEFLVSFYNNEISEKSEIFDDQFSVERPDGSNFTLKIRSTKLEDSAMYFCASRRGRGSNTEAFFGQGTRLTVV.

This clonotype was seen only a few times. V usage is TRBV30 and J usage is TRBJ1-5; D may be TRBD1 (5 bases). This CDR3 region has 14 residues. The germline V and J ends were trimmed by 0 bases and 12 bases, with 18 bases remaining between them. The germline V gene encodes CDR1 GTSNPN and CDR2 SVGIG (reference sequence). In nucleotides, the CDR3 is TGTGCCTGGAGTGTACTGGGGCGGCAGGGCGACCAGCATTTT. Protein product: CAWSVLGRQGDQHF.

The chain is built from TRBV10-3 and TRBJ1-4; D may be TRBD1 (6 bases). The V gene's germline CDR1 is ENHRY and CDR2 SYGVKD. V dropped 10 bases and J dropped 0 bases, with 12 bases sitting between them. The CDR3 length is 14 residues. In DNA, the CDR3 is TGTGCCACCCGACAGGATGCAACTAATGAAAAACTGTTTTTT. It is translated as CATRQDATNEKLFF.

V usage is TRBV9 and J usage is TRBJ2-1; 11 bases align to TRBD2. Trimming took 0 bases from V and 3 from J; bases not matched to a gene: 8. CDR1 is SGDLS, CDR2 YYNGEE, per germline. The CDR3 has 18 residues. The CDR3 DNA sequence: TGTGCCAGCAGCGTAGAGGGGTTTGGGACTAGCGGCTACAATGAGCAGTTCTTC. Its translation is CASSVEGFGTSGYNEQFF.

In its sample, this clonotype was seen a few times. The rearrangement uses TRBV18 and TRBJ2-2; D unresolved. V lost 2 bases and J 4 bases, leaving 11 bases between the germline ends. The CDR3 spans 15 residues. The germline CDR1 and CDR2 sequences are KGHSH and LQKENI. The CDR3 reads CASSPGLASTGELFF. As DNA, the CDR3 is TGTGCCAGCTCACCAGGATTGGCGAGCACCGGGGAGCTGTTTTTT.

This clonotype has only a few counts. The V and J genes are TRBV5-6 and TRBJ1-2, with D unresolved. This CDR3 is built from 15 residues. Trimming cost V 2 bases and J 2 bases, with 13 bases left between them. Germline V gene sequence: CDR1 SGHDT, CDR2 YYEEEE. CDR3 residues: CASSLRVAVNYGYTF. The CDR3 DNA follows: TGTGCCAGCAGCTTACGCGTCGCAGTAAACTATGGCTACACCTTC.

This clonotype was seen a handful of times. The chain employs TRBV5-1 and TRBJ2-1; D could derive from TRBD1 or TRBD2 (6 bases each). In germline, CDR1 is SGHRS, CDR2 YFSETQ. This CDR3 contains 15 residues. The V end was cut by 4 bases, the J end by 4 bases, with 15 bases between. The CDR3: CASSPGGAQYNEQFF. CDR3 nucleotide sequence: TGCGCCAGCAGCCCCGGGGGCGCCCAATACAATGAGCAGTTCTTC.

This clonotype was seen a few times. V usage is TRBV27 and J usage is TRBJ1-1, with 7 bases fitting TRBD1. This CDR3 contains 15 residues. CDR1 is MNHEY, CDR2 SMNVEV, per germline (reference sequence). Trimming took 6 bases from V and 6 from J; bases not matched to a gene: 13. CDR3 protein: CASSPPTGRSSEAFF. The CDR3 DNA is TGTGCCAGCAGCCCGCCGACAGGGCGATCGTCTGAAGCTTTCTTT.

The rearrangement uses TRBV4-3 and TRBJ2-7; the match to TRBD1 covers 7 bases. Trimming at V came to 0 bases and at J to 3 bases, leaving 5 bases not matched to a gene. CDR3 size: 15 residues. Germline CDR1 LGHNA, CDR2 YSLEER. The CDR3 bases are TGCGCCAGCAGCCAAGATTGGGCAGGGGGCTACGAGCAGTACTTC. Its protein product is CASSQDWAGGYEQYF.

The table lists this clonotype with a few counts. The chain has TRBV29-1 and TRBJ1-5; 12 bases line up with TRBD1. This CDR3 region has 15 residues. Looked up from germline, CDR1 is SQVTM and CDR2 is ANQGSEA. Trimming removed 4 bases from V and 7 bases from J; junction bases left unmatched: 8. CDR3 amino acids: CSVAAGTGGSQPQHF. CDR3 DNA: TGCAGCGTTGCCGCTGGGACAGGGGGCTCCCAGCCCCAGCATTTT.